This TCR beta chain was sequenced in a study of shared clonotypes between healthy human individuals. Study-level background: There were three CD4 naive, three CD4 memory, two CD8 naive and one CD8 memory plates per donor. Whole-study findings and limits: Memory subsets generally showed lower estimated richness than naive subsets. What rarefaction showed was incomplete sorted-subset sequencing despite large depth.

As concerns this clone: Its antigen remains unidentified.

Profiling relied on immunoSEQ multiplex PCR, and the TCRdb table lists in-frame clones only, not all of them. The sample lists about 1,500,000 clones; around 97% were seen once. With 5 bases clipped from V and 3 bases from J, the junction kept 4 bases outside the gene matches. The CDR3 is 14 residues long. The germline CDR1 and CDR2 sequences are LNHDA and SQIVND (reference sequence). Material: naive CD4+ T cells sorted from blood. The subset here: CD45RA+ positively selected. The J gene is TRBJ2-1, the V gene TRBV19; 7 nucleotides agree with TRBD2. The source is a man between 25 and 39 years old in good health. CDR3 sequence: CASSFGGSYNEQFF. In DNA form, the CDR3 reads TGTGCCAGTAGTTTCGGCGGGAGCTACAATGAGCAGTTCTTC. Full variable domain (rest looked up from reference TRBV19 and TRBJ2-1): DGGITQSPKYLFRKEGQNVTLSCEQNLNHDAMYWYRQDPGQGLRLIYYSQIVNDFQKGDIAEGYSVSREKKESFPLTVTSAQKNPTAFYLCASSFGGSYNEQFFGPGTRLTVL.